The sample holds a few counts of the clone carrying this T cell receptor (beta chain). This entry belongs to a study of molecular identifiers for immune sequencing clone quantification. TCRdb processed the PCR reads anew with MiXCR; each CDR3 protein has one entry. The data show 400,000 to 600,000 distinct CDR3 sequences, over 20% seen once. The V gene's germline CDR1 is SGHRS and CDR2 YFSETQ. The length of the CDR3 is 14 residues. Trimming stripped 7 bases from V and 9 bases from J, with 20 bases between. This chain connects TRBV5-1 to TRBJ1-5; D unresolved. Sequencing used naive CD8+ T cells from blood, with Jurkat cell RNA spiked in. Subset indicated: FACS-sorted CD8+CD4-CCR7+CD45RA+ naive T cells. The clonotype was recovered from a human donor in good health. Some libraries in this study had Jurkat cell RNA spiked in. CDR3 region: CASAISDPTGPQHF. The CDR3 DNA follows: TGCGCCAGCGCGATCTCGGACCCGACGGGGCCCCAGCATTTT.